The rows below give T cell receptor beta chains drawn from one sample of a study of human T cells and chemical hapten exposure. TCRdb fed the RACE reads into MiXCR, producing one record per CDR3 protein. This sample has 50,000 or so distinct CDR3 sequences; about 10% occur once, and the top ten carry roughly 15%. This specimen consisted of whole blood, obtained in connection with sensitization to the hapten diphenylcyclopropenone (DPC). These receptors came from a woman in her thirties or forties with alopecia areata. Some clones in this sample may be carry-over from other donors' samples. The CDR3 runs from the conserved cysteine through the conserved F or W.

v_gene,j_gene,CDR3aa
TRBV10-2,TRBJ2-4,CASSELIF
TRBV2,TRBJ2-7,CASSGLRERDEQYF
TRBV12-3/TRBV12-4,TRBJ1-2,CASSAGYYGYTF
TRBV28,TRBJ1-2,CASSLFARGGDYGYTF
TRBV19,TRBJ2-5,CASSIVAALDQETQYF
TRBV29-1,TRBJ2-5,CSVEVLAGEYQETQYF
TRBV6-6,TRBJ2-5,CASTDQETQYF
TRBV28,TRBJ1-5,CATKTGNQPQHF
TRBV14,TRBJ2-1,CASSRLWGSGHNEQFF
TRBV4-1,TRBJ2-5,CASSQAQGVTQYF
TRBV15,TRBJ1-4,CATSRPLLGGSNEKLFF
TRBV4-1,TRBJ2-5,CASRQGRGAQISETQYF
TRBV29-1,TRBJ2-1,CSAGQGNNEQFF
TRBV7-6,TRBJ1-1,CASSLARGQGDPPFPNTEAFF
TRBV6-4,TRBJ2-4,CANRPVLNFSTGGIAKNIQYF
TRBV18,TRBJ2-2,CASSPSQSNTGELFF
TRBV9,TRBJ2-1,CASSADWSNEQFF
TRBV5-1,TRBJ1-1,CASRRTGRTTEAFF
TRBV6-1,TRBJ1-2,CASSEGQALNYGYTF
TRBV18,TRBJ2-1,CASSPPVRDRGTDEQFF
TRBV20-1,TRBJ2-7,CSASLAHEQYF
TRBV5-6,TRBJ1-3,CASSFYRDHSGNTIYF
TRBV5-4,TRBJ2-2,CASSLASANTGELFF
TRBV28,TRBJ2-2,CASSFWQGATGELFF
TRBV30,TRBJ1-1,CAWSVFVGNSEAFF
TRBV9,TRBJ2-3,CASSVGRILTDTQYF
TRBV6-6,TRBJ1-6,CASSVGEGRNNSPLHF
TRBV20-1,TRBJ2-1,CSAQAGWPYNEQFF
TRBV20-1,TRBJ2-7,CSARVASGYPYEQYF
TRBV7-2,TRBJ1-4,CASSAGGRTNEKLFF
TRBV18,TRBJ1-5,CASSPLGVGNQPQHF
TRBV13,TRBJ2-1,CASSPGWAGGYNEQFF
TRBV11-2,TRBJ2-5,CASSLVGGQETQYF
TRBV7-2,TRBJ2-5,CASKEDFMRETQYF
TRBV20-1,TRBJ2-7,CSASGTGAYEQYF
TRBV18,TRBJ2-5,CASSRRDTLQETQYF
TRBV20-1,TRBJ2-3,CSANSGVYTDTQYF
TRBV10-2,TRBJ2-2,CASSGLDKRVKATGELFF
TRBV4-1,TRBJ1-4,CASRKGEKLFF
TRBV6-6,TRBJ2-7,CASSYSRAYYEQYF
TRBV5-1,TRBJ2-3,CASSSVGEADTQYF
TRBV29-1,TRBJ1-1,CSVATGPEAFF
TRBV11-3,TRBJ2-5,CASSLQGETQYF
TRBV12-3/TRBV12-4,TRBJ1-1,CASRIKGGLNTEAFF
TRBV29-1,TRBJ1-2,CSPFRQEGYGYTF
TRBV24-1,TRBJ1-3,CATSDGQIGNTIYF
TRBV7-6,TRBJ2-3,CASMRGPGTDTQYF
TRBV7-2,TRBJ1-1,CASSLDILNTEAFF
TRBV20-1,TRBJ2-2,CSARPRGNTGELFF
TRBV12-3/TRBV12-4,TRBJ1-6,CASRIQTGYNSPLHF
TRBV3-1,TRBJ2-3,CASSQVGGGSDTQYF